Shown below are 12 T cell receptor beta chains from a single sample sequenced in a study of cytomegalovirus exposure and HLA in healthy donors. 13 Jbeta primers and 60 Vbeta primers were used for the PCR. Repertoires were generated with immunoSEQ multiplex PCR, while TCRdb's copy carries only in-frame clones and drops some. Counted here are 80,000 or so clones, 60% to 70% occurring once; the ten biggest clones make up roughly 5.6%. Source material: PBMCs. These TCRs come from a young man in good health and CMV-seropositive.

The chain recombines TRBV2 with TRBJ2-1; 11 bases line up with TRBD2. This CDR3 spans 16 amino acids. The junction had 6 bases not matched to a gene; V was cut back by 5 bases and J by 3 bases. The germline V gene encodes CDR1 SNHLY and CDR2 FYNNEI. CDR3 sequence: CASSFTTSGNYNEQFF. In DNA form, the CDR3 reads TGTGCCAGCAGTTTTACGACTAGCGGGAACTACAATGAGCAGTTCTTC.

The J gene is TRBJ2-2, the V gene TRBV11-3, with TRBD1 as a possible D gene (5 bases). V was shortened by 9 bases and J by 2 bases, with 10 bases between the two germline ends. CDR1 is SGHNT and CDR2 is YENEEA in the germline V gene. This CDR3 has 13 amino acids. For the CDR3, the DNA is TGTGCCAGTAGCAGGACAAACACCGGGGAGCTGTTTTTT. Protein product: CASSRTNTGELFF.

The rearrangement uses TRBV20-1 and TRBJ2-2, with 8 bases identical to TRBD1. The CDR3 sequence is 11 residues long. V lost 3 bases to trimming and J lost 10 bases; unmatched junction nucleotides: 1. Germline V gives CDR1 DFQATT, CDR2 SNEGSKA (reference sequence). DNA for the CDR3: TGCAGTGCTAGGACAGGGGTGGAGCTGTTTTTT. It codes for CSARTGVELFF.

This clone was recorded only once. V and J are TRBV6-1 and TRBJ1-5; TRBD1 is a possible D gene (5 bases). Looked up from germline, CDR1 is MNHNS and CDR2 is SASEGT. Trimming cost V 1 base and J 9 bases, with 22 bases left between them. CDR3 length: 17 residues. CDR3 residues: CASSEGGGHGLFPPQHF. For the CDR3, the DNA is TGTGCCAGCAGTGAAGGCGGGGGTCACGGGCTTTTTCCGCCCCAGCATTTT.

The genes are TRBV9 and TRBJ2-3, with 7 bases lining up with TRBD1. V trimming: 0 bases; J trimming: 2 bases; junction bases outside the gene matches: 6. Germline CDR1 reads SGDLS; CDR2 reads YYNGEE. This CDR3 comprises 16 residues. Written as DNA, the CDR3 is TGTGCCAGCAGCGTAGATGGGACAGATTCCACAGATACGCAGTATTTT. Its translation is CASSVDGTDSTDTQYF. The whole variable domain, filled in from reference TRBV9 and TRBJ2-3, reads DSGVTQTPKHLITATGQRVTLRCSPRSGDLSVYWYQQSLDQGLQFLIQYYNGEERAKGNILERFSAQQFPDLHSELNLSSLELGDSALYFCASSVDGTDSTDTQYFGPGTRLTVL.

The CDR3 loop is CASSLVADGYTF. In nucleotides, the CDR3 is TGTGCCAGCAGCCTGGTGGCGGATGGCTACACCTTC. This rearrangement joins TRBV5-4 to TRBJ1-2; D unclear. Germline V CDR1 and CDR2: SGHNT, YYREEE (reference sequence). V shed 4 bases and J shed 6 bases, with 10 bases lying between them. This CDR3 contains 12 residues.

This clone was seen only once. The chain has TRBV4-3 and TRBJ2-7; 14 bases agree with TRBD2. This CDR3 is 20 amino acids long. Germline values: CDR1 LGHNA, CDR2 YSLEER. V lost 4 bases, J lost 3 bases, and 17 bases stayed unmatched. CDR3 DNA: TGCGCCAGCAGCCCCTCGTTGAGGACTAGCGGGAGGACCACCCTCTACGAGCAGTACTTC. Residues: CASSPSLRTSGRTTLYEQYF.

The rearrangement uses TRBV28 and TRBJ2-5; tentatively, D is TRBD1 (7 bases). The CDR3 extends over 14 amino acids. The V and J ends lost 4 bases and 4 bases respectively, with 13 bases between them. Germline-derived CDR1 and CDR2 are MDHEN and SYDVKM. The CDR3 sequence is CASSSTQGGETQYF. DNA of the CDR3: TGTGCCAGCAGTTCAACGCAGGGGGGAGAGACCCAGTACTTC.

CDR3 protein: CASSVGGAGELFF. Written as DNA, the CDR3 is TGTGCCAGCAGCGTAGGGGGGGCCGGGGAGCTGTTTTTT. This rearrangement joins TRBV9 to TRBJ2-2; a possible D gene is TRBD2 (6 bases). CDR1 and CDR2 (germline): SGDLS, YYNGEE. This CDR3 contains 13 residues. V was trimmed by 0 bases and J by 6 bases, leaving 6 bases between them.

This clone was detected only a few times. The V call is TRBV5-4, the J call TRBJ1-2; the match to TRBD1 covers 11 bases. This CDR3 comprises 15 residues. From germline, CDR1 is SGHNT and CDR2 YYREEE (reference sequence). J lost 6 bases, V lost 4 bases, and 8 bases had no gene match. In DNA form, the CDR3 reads TGTGCCAGCAGCGTAGGACAGGGGGCGCAGGATGGCTACACCTTC. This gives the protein CASSVGQGAQDGYTF.

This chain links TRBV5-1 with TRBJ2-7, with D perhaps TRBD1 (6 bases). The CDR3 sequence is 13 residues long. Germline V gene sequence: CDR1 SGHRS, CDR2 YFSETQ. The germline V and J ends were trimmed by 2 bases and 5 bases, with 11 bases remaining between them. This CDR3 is CASSFTGSNEQYF. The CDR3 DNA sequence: TGCGCCAGCAGCTTTACAGGGTCGAACGAGCAGTACTTC.

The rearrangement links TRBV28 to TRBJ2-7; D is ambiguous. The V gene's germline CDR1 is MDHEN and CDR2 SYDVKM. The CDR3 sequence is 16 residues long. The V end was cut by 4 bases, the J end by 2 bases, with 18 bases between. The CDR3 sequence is CASSSLSFRVPYEQYF. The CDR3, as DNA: TGTGCCAGCAGTTCCCTCTCCTTCCGGGTTCCCTACGAGCAGTACTTC.